This TCR beta chain emerged from a study of CD8 T cells in ankylosing spondylitis. Whole-study findings and limits: Among TCR beta sequences, a motif of eight highly homologous variants appeared characteristic of ankylosing spondylitis blood.

Via MiXCR, TCRdb re-called the 5' RACE reads, giving one row per CDR3 protein. Among more than 600,000 distinct CDR3 sequences listed, 15% to 20% were seen once. Comment on this clonotype: What it binds is not known.

The length of the CDR3 is 17 residues. V was shortened by 0 bases and J by 0 bases, with 12 bases between the two germline ends. CDR1 and CDR2 (germline): LGHDT, YNNKEL (reference sequence). The material sequenced was blood, either unsorted or a sorted T cell fraction (not recorded which). The clonotype was recovered from a male donor with ankylosing spondylitis. The rearrangement joins TRBV3-1 to TRBJ1-3; D might be TRBD1 (5 bases). Here the CDR3 DNA reads TGTGCCAGCAGCCAAGAGGGGGGGACTACCTCTGGAAACACCATATATTTT. Protein product: CASSQEGGTTSGNTIYF. Drawing the rest from reference TRBV3-1 and TRBJ1-3, the complete variable domain is DTAVSQTPKYLVTQMGNDKSIKCEQNLGHDTMYWYKQDSKKFLKIMFSYNNKELIINETVPNRFSPKSPDKAHLNLHINSLELGDSAVYFCASSQEGGTTSGNTIYFGEGSWLTVV.